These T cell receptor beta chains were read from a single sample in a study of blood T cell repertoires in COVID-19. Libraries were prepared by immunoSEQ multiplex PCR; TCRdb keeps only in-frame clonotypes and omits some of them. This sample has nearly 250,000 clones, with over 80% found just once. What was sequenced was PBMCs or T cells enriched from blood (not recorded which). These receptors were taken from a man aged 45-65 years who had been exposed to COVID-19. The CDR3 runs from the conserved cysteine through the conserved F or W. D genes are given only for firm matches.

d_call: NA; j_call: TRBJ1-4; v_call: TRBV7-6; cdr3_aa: CASSSIQNEKLFF; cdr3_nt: TGTGCCAGCAGCTCTATTCAAAATGAAAAACTGTTTTTT
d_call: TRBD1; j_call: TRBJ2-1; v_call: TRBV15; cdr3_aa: CATGWGQGALNEQFF; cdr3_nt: TGTGCCACGGGGTGGGGACAGGGGGCTTTGAATGAGCAGTTCTTC
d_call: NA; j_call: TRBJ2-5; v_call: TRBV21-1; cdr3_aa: CASVPSGGMYEDQETQYF; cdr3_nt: TGTGCCAGCGTCCCTAGCGGGGGAATGTATGAAGATCAAGAGACCCAGTACTTC
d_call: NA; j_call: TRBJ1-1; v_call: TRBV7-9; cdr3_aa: CASRVQGYTEAFF; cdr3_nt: TGTGCCAGCAGGGTACAGGGTTACACTGAAGCTTTCTTT
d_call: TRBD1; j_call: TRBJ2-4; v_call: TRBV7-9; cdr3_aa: CASNIAGTGGEVRYF; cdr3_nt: TGTGCCAGCAACATTGCGGGGACAGGGGGCGAAGTTCGGTACTTC
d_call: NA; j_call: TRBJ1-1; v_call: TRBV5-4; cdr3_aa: CASSFPTGGSSGTEAFF; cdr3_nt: TGTGCCAGCAGCTTCCCCACGGGGGGGAGTAGCGGCACTGAAGCTTTCTTT
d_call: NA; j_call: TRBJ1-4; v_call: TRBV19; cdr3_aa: CASSFPRGATNEKLFF; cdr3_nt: TGTGCCAGTAGTTTTCCCCGGGGTGCAACTAATGAAAAACTGTTTTTT
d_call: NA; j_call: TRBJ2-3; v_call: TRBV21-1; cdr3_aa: CASSKKGVTDTQYF; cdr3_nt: TGTGCCAGCAGCAAAAAGGGGGTCACAGATACGCAGTATTTT
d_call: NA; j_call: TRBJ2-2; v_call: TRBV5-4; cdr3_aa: CANQIQGIGELFF; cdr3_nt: TGTGCCAATCAGATACAGGGTATCGGGGAGCTGTTTTTT
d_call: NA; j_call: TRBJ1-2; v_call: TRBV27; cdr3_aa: CASSGPPSYGYTF; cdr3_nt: TGTGCCAGCAGTGGCCCACCAAGCTATGGCTACACCTTC